Listed below are T cell receptor beta chains from one sample, sequenced in a study of shared clonotypes between healthy human individuals. Data came from immunoSEQ multiplex PCR; TCRdb stores just in-frame clones and leaves some out. The table lists approximately 1.5 million clones, approximately 98% of them singletons. Material for sequencing was naive CD4+ T cells sorted from blood. These receptor sequences come from a young man in good health. The CDR3 runs from the conserved cysteine through the conserved F or W.

j_call	v_call	cdr3_aa
TRBJ2-7	TRBV28	CASSRTGGAYEQYF
TRBJ2-3	TRBV18	CASSQRTGSGTDTQYF
TRBJ2-1	TRBV5-4	CASSLDTSSYNEQFF
TRBJ2-7	TRBV28	CAPKTGAIYEQYF
TRBJ1-4	TRBV19	CATRGELNEKLFF
TRBJ2-1	TRBV19	CASSTTGLALSYNEQFF
TRBJ1-2	TRBV30	CAWVRPGRRLYGYTF
TRBJ1-3	TRBV15	CATSRVTNLVSGNTIYF
TRBJ2-7	TRBV7-2	CASSLEREGYEQYF
TRBJ1-2	TRBV19	CASSNTGGTYGYTF
TRBJ1-1	TRBV7-3	CASSLSGRMNTEAFF
TRBJ2-1	TRBV15	CATSRDTVSSGISYEQFF
TRBJ2-3	TRBV7-2	CASGPPSTDTQYF
TRBJ2-5	TRBV5-1	CASSPGPAGVETQYF
TRBJ1-5	TRBV28	CASSSGVTPQHF
TRBJ1-3	TRBV29-1	CSVAPRGNTIYF
TRBJ2-7	TRBV21-1	CASRSTANSYEQYF
TRBJ2-1	TRBV4-2	CASSPTSREQFF
TRBJ1-1	TRBV6-5	CASSYQNTEAFF